The 24 T cell receptor beta chains below come from one sample, sequenced in a study of patients and donors after allogeneic stem cell transplantation. In TCRdb, the RT-PCR reads were re-called with MiXCR into one record per CDR3 protein. The table lists under 200,000 distinct CDR3 sequences, roughly 31% of them singletons. The sample consisted of blood, either unsorted or a sorted T cell fraction (not recorded which). The source is a human donor who was either an allogeneic HSCT recipient or a stem cell or donor lymphocyte infusion donor (not recorded which). It is not recorded whose cells these are; they may come from a transplant donor.

The chain employs TRBV6-5 and TRBJ1-2, with 8 bases matching TRBD1. The length of the CDR3 is 15 residues. Germline V lookup: CDR1 MNHEY, CDR2 SVGAGI. With 4 bases clipped from V and 3 bases from J, the junction kept 7 bases outside the gene matches. This CDR3 is CASSSWTGRDYGYTF. The DNA of the CDR3 is TGTGCCAGCAGTTCTTGGACAGGGAGGGACTATGGCTACACCTTC.

V usage is TRBV6-2 or TRBV6-3 and J usage is TRBJ2-5, with 7 bases aligning to TRBD1. Germline-derived CDR1 and CDR2 are MNHEY and SVGEGT. CDR3 length: 16 amino acids. With 5 bases clipped from V and 5 bases from J, the junction kept 14 bases outside the gene matches. The CDR3 loop is CASSRVGTVEKETQYF. Written as DNA, the CDR3 is TGTGCCAGCAGTAGAGTAGGGACAGTTGAAAAGGAGACCCAGTACTTC.

This clonotype has ten or more counts. This chain connects TRBV12-3 or TRBV12-4 to TRBJ1-5; 10 nucleotides align to TRBD1. The CDR3 is 15 amino acids. V trimming: 5 bases; J trimming: 7 bases; junction bases outside the gene matches: 8. CDR3 amino acids: CASSPPGQGYQPQHF. The CDR3 DNA is TGTGCCAGCAGTCCACCGGGACAGGGGTACCAGCCCCAGCATTTT.

This clonotype was picked up many times. This chain links TRBV15 with TRBJ1-2, with D perhaps matching TRBD1 (6 bases). Germline V CDR1 and CDR2: LNHNV, YYDKDF (reference sequence). The CDR3 totals 13 residues. V shed 3 bases and J shed 2 bases, with 7 bases lying between them. Here the CDR3 reads CATSRDRNYGYTF. The DNA for the CDR3 is TGTGCCACCAGCAGGGACAGAAACTATGGCTACACCTTC.

The chain uses TRBV20-1 and TRBJ2-7, with a possible D match to TRBD1 (6 bases). V was trimmed by 1 base and J by 7 bases, leaving 17 bases between them. CDR1 is DFQATT, CDR2 SNEGSKA, per germline (reference sequence). This CDR3 is 14 amino acids long. The CDR3 protein is CSARVDSGVIEQYF. CDR3 nucleotides: TGCAGTGCTAGAGTGGACAGTGGGGTGATAGAGCAGTACTTC.

This chain joins TRBV12-3 or TRBV12-4 and TRBJ1-2, with 8 nucleotides matching TRBD1. The CDR3 sequence is 14 residues long. Germline trimming cut 3 bases from V and 4 bases from J; bases unmatched to any gene: 4. The CDR3 here is CASSLGQDRYGYTF. The CDR3 DNA follows: TGTGCCAGCAGTTTGGGACAGGACCGCTATGGCTACACCTTC.

This clonotype was detected only a few times. This chain connects TRBV6-5 to TRBJ1-4; D perhaps matches TRBD1 (5 bases). The CDR3 extends over 15 amino acids. Germline V lookup: CDR1 MNHEY, CDR2 SVGAGI. V was shortened by 4 bases and J by 6 bases, with 15 bases between the two germline ends. CDR3 in DNA: TGTGCCAGCAGTTTCTTCAGGATGGGGGATGAAAAACTGTTTTTT. Translating it yields CASSFFRMGDEKLFF.

The genes are TRBV11-1 and TRBJ2-7; 7 bases align to TRBD1. The germline gives CDR1 SGHAT, CDR2 FQDESV (reference sequence). The CDR3 runs 14 residues. Trimming removed 5 bases from V and 3 bases from J; junction bases left unmatched: 7. The CDR3 here is CASSIRDRYYEQYF. CDR3 nucleotides: TGTGCCAGCAGCATCCGGGACAGATACTACGAGCAGTACTTC.

This clonotype came up a few times. The chain employs TRBV3-1 and TRBJ1-5; D gene ambiguous. The length of the CDR3 is 12 residues. Trimming left V 5 bases short and J 9 bases short, with 11 bases between. Germline assignment: CDR1 LGHDT and CDR2 YNNKEL (reference sequence). Here the CDR3 DNA reads TGTGCCAGCAGCTTTGAAGGGAGGCCCCAGCATTTT. Its translation is CASSFEGRPQHF.

V gene TRBV20-1 combines with J gene TRBJ2-7, with TRBD2 matching 13 bases. V was clipped by 6 bases and J by 3 bases; unmatched bases: 2. The CDR3 totals 13 residues. Per germline, CDR1 DFQATT and CDR2 SNEGSKA (reference sequence). CDR3 sequence (DNA): TGCAGTGCGACTAGCGGGAGGATCTACGAGCAGTACTTC. Translating it yields CSATSGRIYEQYF.

This chain links TRBV24-1 with TRBJ2-2; 7 bases are a match to TRBD1. Unmatched junction bases numbered 4, after V lost 1 base and J lost 3 bases. CDR1 and CDR2 (germline): KGHDR, SFDVKD. The CDR3 loop spans 16 amino acids. For the CDR3, the DNA is TGTGCCACCAGTGATTTAGGGGACAGCTACACCGGGGAGCTGTTTTTT. It codes for CATSDLGDSYTGELFF.

A few counts support this clonotype. This chain uses TRBV27 with TRBJ1-6; no definite D call. Trimming shortened V by 7 bases and J by 13 bases, and 17 bases separated the two germline ends. The germline V gene has CDR1 MNHEY and CDR2 SMNVEV (reference sequence). The length of the CDR3 is 13 residues. The CDR3 DNA sequence: TGTGCCAGCACCACCTCCCCCGGTAGGCCCCTCCACTTT. Translating gives CASTTSPGRPLHF.

The chain uses TRBV7-6 and TRBJ1-2; 11 bases align to TRBD1. Germline CDR1 is SGHVS and CDR2 is FNYEAQ. Losses at the gene ends were 1 base for V and 6 bases for J; bases not matched to a gene: 1. The CDR3 runs to 14 residues. CDR3 sequence: CASSLGTGGDGYTF. The CDR3 DNA reads TGTGCCAGCAGCTTAGGGACAGGGGGCGATGGCTACACCTTC.

This clonotype occurred a few times. The J gene is TRBJ2-7, the V gene TRBV6-2 or TRBV6-3, with D possibly being TRBD2 (5 bases). Per germline, CDR1 MNHEY and CDR2 SVGEGT. The CDR3 loop spans 13 amino acids. V was trimmed by 2 bases and J by 6 bases, leaving 11 bases between them. The CDR3, as DNA: TGTGCCAGCAGTTACAGCGGCTTGGGCGAGCAGTACTTC. Amino acids: CASSYSGLGEQYF.

This clonotype occurred many times. The V call is TRBV10-3, the J call TRBJ1-2, with no clear D. Germline assignment: CDR1 ENHRY and CDR2 SYGVKD. Trimming removed 1 base from V and 5 bases from J, with 11 bases in between. The CDR3 extends over 14 amino acids. The CDR3 DNA reads as TGTGCCATCAGTGAGTTATGGCAGAATTATGGCTACACCTTC. It specifies CAISELWQNYGYTF.

This clonotype came up a few times. This rearrangement joins TRBV11-2 to TRBJ1-2, with D perhaps TRBD1 (5 bases). This CDR3 is built from 14 residues. V lost 5 bases and J lost 1, with 11 bases in between. Germline V gives CDR1 SGHAT, CDR2 FQNNGV. CDR3 DNA: TGTGCCAGCAGCCGGGACTTCAATAACTATGGCTACACCTTC. Encoded protein: CASSRDFNNYGYTF.

The genes are TRBV7-2 and TRBJ2-5; D unresolved. The CDR3 is 14 amino acids. V lost 1 base and J 4 bases, leaving 10 bases between the germline ends. Germline V gene sequence: CDR1 SGHTA, CDR2 FQGNSA. The CDR3 sequence: CASSLEGRGETQYF. The CDR3 region has the DNA TGTGCCAGCAGCTTAGAAGGCCGTGGAGAGACCCAGTACTTC.

The rearrangement uses TRBV29-1 and TRBJ2-5, with D possibly being TRBD1 (5 bases). Germline assignment: CDR1 SQVTM and CDR2 ANQGSEA. The CDR3 spans 14 residues. Between the trimmed V and J ends, which lost 6 bases and 2 bases, there was a span of 16 bases. This CDR3 is CSVPPPDSQETQYF. The CDR3 DNA reads as TGCAGCGTCCCCCCCCCAGACAGTCAAGAGACCCAGTACTTC.

This clonotype was counted a few times. The V and J genes are TRBV27 and TRBJ2-7; D is ambiguous. The length of the CDR3 is 13 residues. The germline V and J ends were trimmed by 4 bases and 2 bases, with 9 bases remaining between them. Germline loops: CDR1 MNHEY, CDR2 SMNVEV (reference sequence). CDR3 DNA sequence: TGTGCCAGCAGTTATACAGTCACCTACGAGCAGTACTTC. Its protein product is CASSYTVTYEQYF.

This clonotype was seen repeatedly, ten times or more. This chain joins TRBV28 and TRBJ1-1; D is possibly TRBD1 (6 bases). Germline lookup yields CDR1 MDHEN and CDR2 SYDVKM. This CDR3 contains 15 residues. With 5 bases removed from V and 2 bases from J, the gap between germline ends came to 15 bases. The CDR3 region is CASSTRDKGNTEAFF. In nucleotides, the CDR3 is TGTGCCAGCAGTACCCGGGACAAGGGAAACACTGAAGCTTTCTTT. The full variable domain, completed using reference TRBV28 and TRBJ1-1, is DVKVTQSSRYLVKRTGEKVFLECVQDMDHENMFWYRQDPGLGLRLIYFSYDVKMKEKGDIPEGYSVSREKKERFSLILESASTNQTSMYLCASSTRDKGNTEAFFGQGTRLTVV.

This chain uses TRBV5-1 with TRBJ1-1; TRBD1 matches 9 bases. The trim removed 4 bases at V and 7 bases at J, leaving 5 bases unmatched. The CDR3 is 13 amino acids. CDR1 SGHRS and CDR2 YFSETQ come from the germline V gene. CDR3 nucleotides: TGCGCCAGCAGCGTGGGACAGGGTGGTGAAGCTTTCTTT. It is translated as CASSVGQGGEAFF.

The rearrangement uses TRBV11-2 and TRBJ2-1, with TRBD2 matching 13 bases. J lost 7 bases, V lost 4 bases, and 4 bases had no gene match. Germline V gives CDR1 SGHAT, CDR2 FQNNGV. The CDR3 is 15 residues long. The CDR3 DNA follows: TGTGCCAGCAGCTCGGGACTAGCGGGACAAAATGAGCAGTTCTTC. Translation: CASSSGLAGQNEQFF.

The chain links TRBV18 to TRBJ2-1, with D hard to call. Trimming shortened V by 0 bases and J by 4 bases, and 4 bases separated the two germline ends. CDR1 and CDR2 from the germline V gene are KGHSH and LQKENI. The CDR3 spans 13 residues. DNA of the CDR3: TGTGCCAGCTCACCACCTGGATACAATGAGCAGTTCTTC. Translating it yields CASSPPGYNEQFF.

Many counts were recorded for this clonotype. The chain joins TRBV29-1 to TRBJ2-5; D uncertain. Trimming took off 3 bases at V and 0 bases at J, with 11 bases between the two ends. Per germline, CDR1 SQVTM and CDR2 ANQGSEA. The CDR3 sequence is 14 residues long. The CDR3 DNA is TGCAGCGTTGAGCCTCCAGCGTACCAAGAGACCCAGTACTTC. It translates to CSVEPPAYQETQYF.